Below, 10 T cell receptor beta chains from the same sample are listed, as sequenced in a study of blood T cell repertoires in COVID-19. This table comes from immunoSEQ multiplex PCR, and its TCRdb copy is limited to in-frame clones, with some not included. Of about 180,000 clones listed, about 91% are singletons. Sample: peripheral blood. The receptor source for this set is a woman in her twenties or thirties with acute or convalescent COVID-19.

V and J are TRBV19 and TRBJ1-2; D call uncertain. V lost 6 bases and J 7 bases, leaving 15 bases between the germline ends. CDR1 is LNHDA, CDR2 SQIVND, per germline (reference sequence). The CDR3 runs 13 residues. The CDR3 nucleotides are TGTGCCAGTAGAACTACAATCGGGGTTGGCTACACCTTC. Translating it yields CASRTTIGVGYTF.

The chain uses TRBV7-2 and TRBJ2-5; D is unresolved. This CDR3 spans 14 amino acids. Per the germline V gene, CDR1 is SGHTA and CDR2 is FQGNSA. Trimming stripped 0 bases from V and 6 bases from J, with 11 bases between. The CDR3 loop reads CASSLASILKTQYF. CDR3 sequence (DNA): TGTGCCAGCAGCTTAGCGTCTATTCTTAAGACCCAGTACTTC.

The chain joins TRBV11-3 to TRBJ1-4; a possible D gene is TRBD1 (5 bases). Per the germline V gene, CDR1 is SGHNT and CDR2 is YENEEA. Trimming pared 2 bases from V and 11 bases from J, leaving 15 bases between. The CDR3 has 14 residues. CDR3 DNA sequence: TGTGCCAGCAGCTTACCAGGGCCGATGATGAAACTGTTTTTT. Its protein product is CASSLPGPMMKLFF.

As to this clone: Distinct nucleotide sequences in the sample also encode this CDR3. The gene calls are TRBV7-8 and TRBJ2-7; the D is unclear. Trimming pared 5 bases from V and 3 bases from J, leaving 5 bases between. The CDR3 covers 11 residues. CDR1 is SGHVS, CDR2 FQNEAQ, per germline. CDR3 amino acids: CASSLNYEQYF. CDR3 coding DNA: TGTGCCAGCAGCCTAAACTACGAGCAGTACTTC.

The chain is built from TRBV7-2 and TRBJ2-3, with D maybe TRBD1 (5 bases). The CDR3 spans 14 residues. The germline V gene has CDR1 SGHTA and CDR2 FQGNSA. The V and J ends lost 0 bases and 6 bases respectively, with 10 bases between them. CDR3 DNA: TGTGCCAGCAGCTTAGCGCCAGGGCCGGATACGCAGTATTTT. Its protein is CASSLAPGPDTQYF.

The chain recombines TRBV10-2 with TRBJ1-1; D may be TRBD1 (6 bases). The V gene's germline CDR1 is WSHSY and CDR2 SAAADI. Trimming stripped 2 bases from V and 0 bases from J, with 10 bases between. CDR3 length: 15 amino acids. CDR3 region: CASSETGPLNTEAFF. The CDR3 bases are TGCGCCAGCAGTGAGACAGGGCCCCTGAACACTGAAGCTTTCTTT.

V usage is TRBV4-1 and J usage is TRBJ2-2; 8 nucleotides agree with TRBD1. Germline V gives CDR1 MGHRA, CDR2 YSYEKL. Trimming cost V 3 bases and J 9 bases; bases outside gene matches: 9. This CDR3 is built from 15 residues. The CDR3 here is CASSHTGGRFWELFF. The CDR3 nucleotides are TGCGCCAGCAGCCACACAGGGGGACGTTTTTGGGAGCTGTTTTTT.

The chain carries TRBV11-3 and TRBJ1-6, with D unclear. Germline loops: CDR1 SGHNT, CDR2 YENEEA. The V end was cut by 4 bases, the J end by 7 bases, with 2 bases between. This CDR3 is 11 amino acids long. The CDR3 sequence is CASSSNSPLHF. Here the CDR3 DNA reads TGTGCCAGCAGCTCGAATTCACCCCTCCACTTT.

This clone turned up a few times. The genes are TRBV5-1 and TRBJ2-1, with 11 positions matching TRBD2. The CDR3 sequence is 15 residues long. CDR1 and CDR2 (germline): SGHRS, YFSETQ. The V gene end was trimmed by 4 bases and the J gene end by 9 bases; junction bases not matched to a gene: 9. CDR3 in DNA: TGCGCCAGCAGCCCCCTAGCGGGAGGAGAGGTTGAGCAGTTCTTC. Protein product: CASSPLAGGEVEQFF.

The V gene is TRBV2, the J gene TRBJ1-2; unclear D gene. Germline-derived CDR1 and CDR2 are SNHLY and FYNNEI. The CDR3 is 13 amino acids. The V and J ends lost 3 bases and 4 bases respectively, with 9 bases between them. In nucleotides, the CDR3 is TGTGCCAGCAGTGAGCGGGGTTCCTATGGCTACACCTTC. This translates into CASSERGSYGYTF.